This TCR beta chain was recorded in a study of technical replicates of blood from a handful of donors. In its sample, this clone was seen once. V lost 4 bases and J lost 7; bases outside the gene matches: 11. The CDR3 spans 16 residues. Germline V gene lookup returns CDR1 SGHRS and CDR2 YFSETQ. Profiled with immunoSEQ multiplex PCR; TCRdb holds only in-frame clones, not every one. This sample has some 94,000 clones; 95% to 97% occur once, and the top ten carry approximately 0.36%. Sequenced sample: T cells isolated from PBMCs. This receptor was taken from a human donor in good health. The chain couples TRBV5-1 to TRBJ2-2, with TRBD2 identical over 9 bases. In DNA, the CDR3 is TGCGCCAGCAGCCTTTTAGCGGGAGCACGGGGCGGGGAGCTGTTTTTT. Amino acids: CASSLLAGARGGELFF. The full variable domain, rest sourced from reference TRBV5-1 and TRBJ2-2, is KAGVTQTPRYLIKTRGQQVTLSCSPISGHRSVSWYQQTPGQGLQFLFEYFSETQRNKGNFPGRFSGRQFSNSRSEMNVSTLELGDSALYLCASSLLAGARGGELFFGEGSRLTVL.